The 10 T cell receptor beta chains presented below share a single source sample, sequenced in a study of blood T cell repertoires in COVID-19. The data were produced by immunoSEQ multiplex PCR, yet TCRdb's version contains in-frame clones alone and is incomplete. The data show 300,000 to 350,000 clones, 65% to 90% seen once. Sample: PBMCs or T cells enriched from blood (not recorded which). Receptor source: a woman aged 40 to 49 with acute COVID-19.

The chain is built from TRBV27 and TRBJ1-2; a possible D gene is TRBD1 (6 bases). V dropped 7 bases and J dropped 1 base, with 16 bases sitting between them. CDR3 length: 15 amino acids. Germline lookup yields CDR1 MNHEY and CDR2 SMNVEV (reference sequence). The CDR3 loop reads CASNPRGSLNYGYTF. The CDR3 DNA reads as TGTGCCAGCAACCCTAGGGGGTCCCTTAACTATGGCTACACCTTC.

This chain connects TRBV9 to TRBJ2-1, with D perhaps TRBD2 (5 bases). Trimming removed 0 bases at V and 4 bases at J, with 11 bases between. CDR3 length: 15 residues. Germline CDR1 reads SGDLS; CDR2 reads YYNGEE. The CDR3 region has the DNA TGTGCCAGCAGCGTAGAATTAGCGCCTTACAATGAGCAGTTCTTC. Protein: CASSVELAPYNEQFF.

The chain combines TRBV29-1 with TRBJ2-7, with 7 bases that match TRBD2. The CDR3 spans 12 residues. The germline gives CDR1 SQVTM, CDR2 ANQGSEA. V was clipped by 7 bases and J by 2 bases; unmatched bases: 5. CDR3 in DNA: TGCAGCGCCCTTGGGGGGGCCTACGAGCAGTACTTC. Its translation: CSALGGAYEQYF.

This sequence joins TRBV21-1 and TRBJ2-7; the table's TRBD1 call for D was not verified on the DNA. TRBV21-1 counts as a pseudogene. CDR3 size: 15 residues. CDR3 protein: CASSNLMGHCHEQYF. The CDR3 DNA is TGTGCCAGCAGCAATTTGATGGGCCACTGCCACGAGCAGTACTTC.

This clone turned up a few times. The chain uses TRBV18 and TRBJ1-1; the match to TRBD1 covers 9 bases. The CDR3 is 17 residues long. Germline values: CDR1 KGHSH, CDR2 LQKENI. V was clipped by 2 bases and J by 7 bases; unmatched bases: 14. CDR3: CASSPLPRYRGQSEAFF. The CDR3 DNA follows: TGTGCCAGCTCACCATTACCCCGGTACAGGGGGCAAAGTGAAGCTTTCTTT.

CDR3 region: CASSTVAGPNSPLHF. CDR3 DNA: TGTGCCAGCAGCACCGTCGCGGGGCCCAATTCACCCCTCCACTTT. This chain uses TRBV9 with TRBJ1-6; a possible D gene is TRBD1 (5 bases). Germline V gives CDR1 SGDLS, CDR2 YYNGEE. The CDR3 runs to 15 residues. The germline V and J ends were trimmed by 4 bases and 7 bases, with 15 bases remaining between them.

This chain links TRBV27 with TRBJ1-4, with 10 bases matching TRBD1. The CDR3 sequence is 16 residues long. The V gene's germline CDR1 is MNHEY and CDR2 SMNVEV (reference sequence). V lost 3 bases to trimming and J lost 0 bases; unmatched junction nucleotides: 1. The CDR3 here is CASSLGQGPTNEKLFF. In DNA form, the CDR3 reads TGTGCCAGCAGTTTGGGACAGGGGCCAACTAATGAAAAACTGTTTTTT.

The chain carries TRBV5-1 and TRBJ2-2; 10 nucleotides agree with TRBD1. The CDR3 is 16 residues long. Per germline, CDR1 SGHRS and CDR2 YFSETQ. V lost 3 bases and J lost 7; bases outside the gene matches: 9. Here the CDR3 DNA reads TGCGCCAGCAGCTCCACCGACAGGGGGCTTTTCGGGGAGCTGTTTTTT. Amino acid sequence: CASSSTDRGLFGELFF.

The rearrangement links TRBV19 to TRBJ2-1; 7 bases align to TRBD1. J gave up 15 bases and V 5 bases, and 16 bases lay outside the gene matches. This CDR3 is 14 amino acids long. Germline CDR1 reads LNHDA; CDR2 reads SQIVND (reference sequence). The CDR3, as DNA: TGTGCCAGTAGTCGGGCAGGGGGTGATTCTCAAGGGTTCTTC. Translation: CASSRAGGDSQGFF.

Only one count was recorded for this clone. The chain uses TRBV9 and TRBJ2-1; D perhaps matches TRBD1 (5 bases). CDR1 SGDLS and CDR2 YYNGEE come from the germline V gene. V shed 2 bases and J shed 4 bases, with 10 bases lying between them. This CDR3 comprises 14 residues. DNA of the CDR3: TGTGCCAGCAGCGTCCAGGGTCTGTACAATGAGCAGTTCTTC. This sequence encodes CASSVQGLYNEQFF.